The sequence of this T cell receptor (beta chain) was determined in a study of cytomegalovirus exposure and HLA in healthy donors. At the level of the study: Sequencing of about 179 million T cells in an earlier analysis found roughly 120 million unique TCR beta sequences.

Germline-derived CDR1 and CDR2 are MNHEY and SVGAGI. This CDR3 is 14 amino acids long. Trimming stripped 0 bases from V and 14 bases from J, with 19 bases between. This clone was seen once. Its antigen is unidentified. The PCR employed 60 Vbeta primers together with 13 Jbeta primers. Sequencing used immunoSEQ multiplex PCR; TCRdb keeps in-frame clones, though not all of them. The sample contains around 280,000 clones, 85% to 90% of which appear only once. Notes on the study in general: Across donors, sequencing depth was assumed by presence/absence analyses to be roughly uniform. The productive fraction for most TCR beta V segments was about 90% or about 30% in an earlier analysis.

The source is a woman between 18 and 29 years old in good health and CMV-seronegative. The sequencing input was PBMCs. This sequence joins TRBV6-5 and TRBJ1-1; D perhaps matches TRBD1 (6 bases). CDR3 residues: CASSYSMTGHGGFF. The CDR3 DNA reads as TGTGCCAGCAGTTACTCGATGACGGGACACGGCGGATTCTTT.